This entry lists 24 T cell receptor beta chains sequenced from one sample in a study of blood T cell repertoires in COVID-19. The data were produced by immunoSEQ multiplex PCR, yet TCRdb's version contains in-frame clones alone and is incomplete. The sample holds 72,000 or so clones, approximately 86% seen once. Sequences were obtained from peripheral blood. All receptors derive from an older woman with acute or convalescent COVID-19.

The count of this clone is one. V gene TRBV7-8 combines with J gene TRBJ1-4; 12 bases fit TRBD1. The germline V gene has CDR1 SGHVS and CDR2 FQNEAQ. This CDR3 comprises 18 residues. V shed 5 bases and J 3 bases; nucleotides not matched to a gene: 10. CDR3 amino acids: CASSPGQGAGKANEKLFF. CDR3 nucleotide sequence: TGTGCCAGCAGCCCGGGACAGGGGGCGGGGAAAGCTAATGAAAAACTGTTTTTT. The variable domain in full, completed from reference TRBV7-8 and TRBJ1-4, reads GAGVSQSPRYKVAKRGQDVALRCDPISGHVSLFWYQQALGQGPEFLTYFQNEAQLDKSGLPSDRFFAERPEGSVSTLKIQRTQQEDSAVYLCASSPGQGAGKANEKLFFGSGTQLSVL.

The V and J genes are TRBV2 and TRBJ1-1; TRBD1 might be the D (6 bases). Germline V lookup: CDR1 SNHLY, CDR2 FYNNEI. Trimming pared 1 base from V and 2 bases from J, leaving 11 bases between. The CDR3 runs to 15 residues. DNA for the CDR3: TGTGCCAGCAGTGAAGGCGGCAGGGGAAACACTGAAGCTTTCTTT. It translates to CASSEGGRGNTEAFF.

The chain has TRBV27 and TRBJ2-7, with 7 bases fitting TRBD2. The V segment lost 3 bases and the J segment 0 bases; nucleotides outside the gene matches: 11. This CDR3 has 17 residues. Per germline, CDR1 MNHEY and CDR2 SMNVEV (reference sequence). CDR3 DNA sequence: TGTGCCAGCAGTTTCATCACGGCCGGGGGGAACTCCTACGAGCAGTACTTC. Translation gives CASSFITAGGNSYEQYF.

V gene TRBV7-2 combines with J gene TRBJ2-7; tentatively, D is TRBD2 (6 bases). CDR3 length equals 13 residues. The V gene's germline CDR1 is SGHTA and CDR2 FQGNSA. V lost 0 bases and J lost 6, with 9 bases in between. CDR3 region: CASSLAGSGEQYF. The CDR3 DNA reads as TGTGCCAGCAGCTTAGCGGGTAGCGGCGAGCAGTACTTC. Supplemented by reference TRBV7-2 and TRBJ2-7, the full variable domain reads GAGVSQSPSNKVTEKGKDVELRCDPISGHTALYWYRQSLGQGLEFLIYFQGNSAPDKSGLPSDRFSAERTGGSVSTLTIQRTQQEDSAVYLCASSLAGSGEQYFGPGTRLTVT.

The chain employs TRBV15 and TRBJ1-6; D call uncertain. The CDR3 sequence is 14 residues long. Trimming removed 6 bases from V and 10 bases from J, with 16 bases in between. Germline CDR1 is LNHNV and CDR2 is YYDKDF (reference sequence). Here the CDR3 DNA reads TGTGCCACCAGTACTAGACAAGCCTACTCACCCCTCCACTTT. Its protein is CATSTRQAYSPLHF.

The V call is TRBV5-1, the J call TRBJ2-5, with D maybe TRBD1 (5 bases). Germline lookup yields CDR1 SGHRS and CDR2 YFSETQ. V was cut by 0 bases and J by 5 bases, with 14 bases left in between. This CDR3 spans 15 amino acids. CDR3 protein: CASSLVVGQGETQYF. The CDR3 DNA sequence: TGCGCCAGCAGCTTGGTGGTGGGTCAGGGCGAGACCCAGTACTTC.

The rearrangement links TRBV27 to TRBJ2-1, with D unclear. CDR3 size: 13 residues. V was pared by 6 bases and J by 6 bases, with 12 bases between. Germline V gives CDR1 MNHEY, CDR2 SMNVEV (reference sequence). This CDR3 reads CASRLSLPNEQFF. The CDR3, as DNA: TGTGCCAGCAGACTAAGCTTGCCCAATGAGCAGTTCTTC.

J is TRBJ2-1 and V is TRBV7-7; 7 positions match TRBD1. Trimming cost V 5 bases and J 7 bases; bases outside gene matches: 5. Per the germline V gene, CDR1 is SSHAT and CDR2 is FNYEAQ (reference sequence). This CDR3 has 13 amino acids. As DNA, the CDR3 is TGTGCCAGCAGCCTCGACAGGGATAATGAGCAGTTCTTC. It translates to CASSLDRDNEQFF.

This chain connects TRBV6-5 to TRBJ1-4, with D perhaps matching TRBD1 (6 bases). With 0 bases removed from V and 5 bases from J, the gap between germline ends came to 13 bases. This CDR3 region has 16 residues. Germline CDR1 MNHEY, CDR2 SVGAGI. CDR3 bases: TGTGCCAGCAGTTACTCCAGCGGAACAGGGAATGAAAAACTGTTTTTT. The encoded protein is CASSYSSGTGNEKLFF.

This clone was seen a few times. The chain couples TRBV15 to TRBJ2-3, with 9 bases lining up with TRBD2. The germline gives CDR1 LNHNV, CDR2 YYDKDF (reference sequence). V was pared by 5 bases and J by 4 bases, with 10 bases of the junction left unmatched. This CDR3 has 16 amino acids. This CDR3 is CATSRVGGGAADTQYF. In DNA, the CDR3 is TGTGCCACCAGCCGGGTGGGCGGGGGGGCCGCAGATACGCAGTATTTT. Full variable domain (remainder filled in from reference TRBV15 and TRBJ2-3): DAMVIQNPRYQVTQFGKPVTLSCSQTLNHNVMYWYQQKSSQAPKLLFHYYDKDFNNEADTPDNFQSRRPNTSFCFLDIRSPGLGDTAMYLCATSRVGGGAADTQYFGPGTRLTVL.

The rearrangement links TRBV2 to TRBJ2-6; 7 nucleotides agree with TRBD1. This CDR3 comprises 16 residues. Germline CDR1 reads SNHLY; CDR2 reads FYNNEI. V lost 6 bases, J lost 2 bases, and 7 bases stayed unmatched. CDR3 sequence: CASRQQGTAGANVLTF. The CDR3 DNA sequence: TGTGCCAGCAGGCAACAGGGGACGGCTGGGGCCAACGTCCTGACTTTC.

This sequence joins TRBV5-4 and TRBJ1-2, with TRBD1 matching over 7 bases. Per the germline V gene, CDR1 is SGHNT and CDR2 is YYREEE (reference sequence). J gave up 6 bases and V 6 bases, and 11 bases lay outside the gene matches. The CDR3 spans 14 residues. The CDR3 protein is CASTVKGAGHGYTF. The CDR3 DNA is TGTGCCAGCACCGTGAAGGGGGCAGGGCATGGCTACACCTTC.

The J gene is TRBJ2-2, the V gene TRBV9; tentatively, D is TRBD1 (5 bases). The CDR3 length is 16 residues. V was shortened by 0 bases and J by 1 base, with 10 bases between the two germline ends. Germline V gene lookup returns CDR1 SGDLS and CDR2 YYNGEE. The CDR3 coding sequence is TGTGCCAGCAGCGTAGTTAGAACAGGGAACACCGGGGAGCTGTTTTTT. Residues: CASSVVRTGNTGELFF.

V is TRBV6-5 and J is TRBJ2-7; TRBD2 matches at 10 bases. J was trimmed by 2 bases and V by 4 bases; bases with no gene match: 2. The germline V gene has CDR1 MNHEY and CDR2 SVGAGI. The CDR3 has 14 residues. The CDR3 sequence: CASSLAGGTYEQYF. The CDR3 DNA sequence: TGTGCCAGCAGTTTAGCGGGGGGTACCTACGAGCAGTACTTC.

The rearrangement joins TRBV12-3 or TRBV12-4 to TRBJ2-3; unclear D gene. The V gene lost 6 bases and the J gene lost 0 bases, with 7 bases spanning the gap. The CDR3 contains 13 residues. CDR3 sequence: CASSPTSTDTQYF. The CDR3, as DNA: TGTGCCAGCAGCCCGACTAGCACAGATACGCAGTATTTT.

The chain combines TRBV7-2 with TRBJ1-5; D remains unclear. This CDR3 is 16 amino acids long. Trimming took off 1 base at V and 0 bases at J, with 10 bases between the two ends. Germline assignment: CDR1 SGHTA and CDR2 FQGNSA. The CDR3, as DNA: TGTGCCAGCAGCTTAGTGGCAGGTGATAGCAATCAGCCCCAGCATTTT. Encoded protein: CASSLVAGDSNQPQHF. The variable domain in full, completed from reference TRBV7-2 and TRBJ1-5, reads GAGVSQSPSNKVTEKGKDVELRCDPISGHTALYWYRQSLGQGLEFLIYFQGNSAPDKSGLPSDRFSAERTGGSVSTLTIQRTQQEDSAVYLCASSLVAGDSNQPQHFGDGTRLSIL.

The V gene is TRBV28, the J gene TRBJ1-2; 7 nucleotides line up with TRBD1. The germline V gene encodes CDR1 MDHEN and CDR2 SYDVKM. This CDR3 spans 15 amino acids. V was pared by 5 bases and J by 4 bases, with 10 bases of the junction left unmatched. The chain's CDR3 is CASSISNRGGYGYTF. The CDR3 coding sequence is TGTGCCAGCAGTATCAGTAACAGGGGTGGCTATGGCTACACCTTC.

DNA of the CDR3: TGTGCCAGCAGCCCCGCCTGGAGCGGGGCGAACACCGGGGAGCTGTTTTTT. Translating it yields CASSPAWSGANTGELFF. The chain uses TRBV11-3 and TRBJ2-2; 7 bases map to TRBD2. Trimming took 5 bases from V and 0 from J; bases not matched to a gene: 9. There are 17 residues in the CDR3. The V gene's germline CDR1 is SGHNT and CDR2 YENEEA. Filled out from reference TRBV11-3 and TRBJ2-2, the complete variable domain reads EAGVVQSPRYKIIEKKQPVAFWCNPISGHNTLYWYLQNLGQGPELLIRYENEEAVDDSQLPKDRFSAERLKGVDSTLKIQPAELGDSAVYLCASSPAWSGANTGELFFGEGSRLTVL.

CDR3 region: CASSTTGGQGAGLTQYF. CDR3 DNA: TGTGCCAGTAGCACCACCGGGGGTCAGGGAGCCGGGTTGACCCAGTACTTC. The chain has TRBV19 and TRBJ2-5; weak D call: TRBD2 (6 bases). V was clipped by 6 bases and J by 7 bases, with 27 bases between them. Germline CDR1 and CDR2: LNHDA and SQIVND (reference sequence). The CDR3 spans 17 residues.

The chain employs TRBV29-1 and TRBJ2-5; perhaps TRBD1 as D (5 bases). This CDR3 is built from 12 residues. V lost 4 bases to trimming and J lost 4 bases, with 10 bases between them. In germline, CDR1 is SQVTM, CDR2 ANQGSEA. DNA for the CDR3: TGCAGCGTTGCCAGGGTGGGAGAGACCCAGTACTTC. Translated, it gives CSVARVGETQYF.

The chain carries TRBV23-1 and TRBJ2-7; 7 bases match TRBD1. TRBV23-1 is an ORF for which the function is uncertain. V dropped 2 bases and J dropped 0; count of bases not matched to a gene: 10. The CDR3 is made up of 17 amino acids. CDR3 loop: CASSQIQGQVSSYEQYF. CDR3 nucleotides: TGCGCCAGCAGTCAAATACAGGGGCAGGTTTCCTCCTACGAGCAGTACTTC.

The rearrangement joins TRBV30 to TRBJ1-2; D perhaps matches TRBD1 (5 bases). Germline V gives CDR1 GTSNPN, CDR2 SVGIG (reference sequence). The V gene lost 1 base and the J gene lost 5 bases, with 8 bases spanning the gap. The CDR3 length is 12 residues. CDR3 in DNA: TGTGCCTGGAGTGACGGGGGTTATGGCTACACCTTC. It encodes CAWSDGGYGYTF.

The chain uses TRBV11-2 and TRBJ2-7, with TRBD2 matching 7 bases. Germline trimming cut 0 bases from V and 2 bases from J; bases unmatched to any gene: 10. The CDR3 contains 17 residues. CDR1 and CDR2 from the germline V gene are SGHAT and FQNNGV. In DNA, the CDR3 is TGTGCCAGCAGCTTAGATCCGTGGGGGGGACCCGCCTACGAGCAGTACTTC. Protein sequence: CASSLDPWGGPAYEQYF.

CDR3 sequence (DNA): TGTGCCAGTAGTAATACAGGGGACACTGAAGCTTTCTTT. It translates to CASSNTGDTEAFF. This chain connects TRBV19 to TRBJ1-1, with 7 bases matching TRBD1. Germline CDR1 reads LNHDA; CDR2 reads SQIVND (reference sequence). With V trimmed by 4 bases and J by 3 bases, 2 bases remained unmatched. This CDR3 has 13 amino acids.